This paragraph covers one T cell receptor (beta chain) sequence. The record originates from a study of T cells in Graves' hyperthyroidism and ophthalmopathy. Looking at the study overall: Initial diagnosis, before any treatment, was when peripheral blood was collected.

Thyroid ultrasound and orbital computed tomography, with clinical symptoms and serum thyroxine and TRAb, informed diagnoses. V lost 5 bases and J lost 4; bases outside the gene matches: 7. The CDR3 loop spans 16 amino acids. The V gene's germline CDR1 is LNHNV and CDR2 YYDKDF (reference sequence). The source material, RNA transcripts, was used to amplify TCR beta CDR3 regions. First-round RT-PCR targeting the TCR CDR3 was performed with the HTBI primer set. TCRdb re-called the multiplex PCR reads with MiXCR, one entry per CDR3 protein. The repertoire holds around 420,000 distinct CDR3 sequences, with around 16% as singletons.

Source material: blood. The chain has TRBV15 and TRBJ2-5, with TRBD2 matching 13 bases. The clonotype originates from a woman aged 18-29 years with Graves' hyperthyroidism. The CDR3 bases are TGTGCCACCAGCTCGTGGACTAGCGGGAGAATAGAGACCCAGTACTTC. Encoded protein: CATSSWTSGRIETQYF.